This T cell receptor beta chain came from a study of tumor-infiltrating lymphocytes in primary liver carcinoma. The blood RNA (from unsorted whole blood) was obtained, and germline DNA was also extracted. Chronic HBV infection was present, with no prior treatment. This clonotype was observed a single time. Its specificity is unknown. Whole-study findings and limits: Tumors reached a significantly greater top-250-clone fraction than blood did (p = 0.039). The overlap of tumor-adjacent and tumor-blood pairs was smaller than that of tumor region pairs.

The investigators made TCR beta cDNA from about 0.45 ug total RNA, using a constant-region primer. ARM-PCR was slightly modified, and three nested multiplex PCR rounds with it gave rise to the TCR beta libraries. Amplification in the first two PCR rounds was performed using TRBV1-TRBV30 forward primers and a C-beta reverse primer for approximately 10 cycles each. TCRdb processed the multiplex PCR reads anew with MiXCR; each CDR3 protein has one entry. The table shows about 210,000 distinct CDR3 sequences, with around three fifths occurring only once. CDR3 length: 15 residues. Germline loops: CDR1 SQVTM, CDR2 ANQGSEA.

Source material: peripheral blood. The TCR comes from a woman in her sixties with primary liver carcinoma and hepatitis B virus infection. The chain carries TRBV29-1 and TRBJ2-3; D is unclear. The closer fit of TRBJ1-5 to the DNA end suggests the J call may be wrong. The CDR3 sequence: CSVDRLAGSTDTQHF. In nucleotides, the CDR3 is TGCAGCGTTGATCGACTAGCGGGGAGCACAGATACGCAGCATTTT.